These 21 T cell receptor beta chains share one sample of origin, sequenced in a study of cytotoxic CD8 clonotypes in ibrutinib-treated CLL. The protocol was immunoSEQ multiplex PCR, while the TCRdb copy is restricted to in-frame clones and leaves out a portion. The data contain 29,000 or so clones, 76% of them singletons. Material: PBMCs, obtained after 36 months of ibrutinib treatment. Receptors were obtained from a human donor with chronic lymphocytic leukemia.

The sample holds a few counts of this clone. V usage is TRBV7-8 and J usage is TRBJ2-2; maybe TRBD1 (5 bases). The CDR3 is made up of 14 amino acids. Germline V gene lookup returns CDR1 SGHVS and CDR2 FQNEAQ. V was clipped by 5 bases and J by 1 base, with 8 bases between them. In nucleotides, the CDR3 is TGTGCCAGCAGCCGTACAGGGAACACCGGGGAGCTGTTTTTT. Translation: CASSRTGNTGELFF. Combining the CDR3 with reference TRBV7-8 and TRBJ2-2 gives the whole variable domain GAGVSQSPRYKVAKRGQDVALRCDPISGHVSLFWYQQALGQGPEFLTYFQNEAQLDKSGLPSDRFFAERPEGSVSTLKIQRTQQEDSAVYLCASSRTGNTGELFFGEGSRLTVL.

The V and J genes are TRBV5-4 and TRBJ2-3; 7 nucleotides agree with TRBD2. The CDR3 runs to 17 residues. CDR1 and CDR2 from the germline V gene are SGHNT and YYREEE (reference sequence). With 4 bases clipped from V and 8 bases from J, the junction kept 19 bases outside the gene matches. CDR3 sequence reads: CASSPGTTVASGGTQYF. The CDR3 DNA reads TGTGCCAGCAGCCCCGGGACTACCGTAGCCTCGGGGGGTACGCAGTATTTT.

The J gene is TRBJ1-2, the V gene TRBV27, with unresolved D. Trimming stripped 1 base from V and 3 bases from J, with 9 bases between. This CDR3 region has 14 residues. Germline CDR1 and CDR2: MNHEY and SMNVEV (reference sequence). The CDR3 is CASSLFTGHYGYTF. The CDR3 DNA follows: TGTGCCAGCAGTTTATTCACCGGACACTATGGCTACACCTTC.

This clone was observed a few times. V and J are TRBV11-3 and TRBJ2-1; 8 nucleotides match TRBD2. Germline loops: CDR1 SGHNT, CDR2 YENEEA. This CDR3 spans 16 amino acids. V trimming: 5 bases; J trimming: 7 bases; junction bases outside the gene matches: 13. CDR3 protein: CASSPGRGEAQNEQFF. The CDR3 DNA reads as TGTGCCAGCAGCCCAGGGCGGGGGGAAGCGCAAAATGAGCAGTTCTTC.

V and J are TRBV5-1 and TRBJ1-1; D is possibly TRBD1 (5 bases). The CDR3 has 15 residues. In germline, CDR1 is SGHRS, CDR2 YFSETQ. Between the trimmed V and J ends, which lost 4 bases and 1 base, there was a span of 14 bases. Here the CDR3 reads CASSRRFTGNTEAFF. CDR3 in DNA: TGCGCCAGCAGCAGGAGATTTACAGGGAACACTGAAGCTTTCTTT.

This clone has only one observation. The chain links TRBV7-9 to TRBJ2-1; D assignment may be TRBD1 or TRBD2 (6 bases each). Germline V gene sequence: CDR1 SEHNR, CDR2 FQNEAQ (reference sequence). The length of the CDR3 is 13 residues. V was clipped by 5 bases and J by 9 bases, with 14 bases between them. CDR3 DNA: TGTGCCAGCAGCGGCCTCGGGGGCGGTGAGCAGTTCTTC. The encoded protein is CASSGLGGGEQFF.

This clone was observed once. The rearrangement uses TRBV19 and TRBJ2-7; 7 bases match TRBD1. The germline gives CDR1 LNHDA, CDR2 SQIVND (reference sequence). The V and J ends lost 10 bases and 0 bases, in that order; junction bases with no gene match: 9. The CDR3 length is 14 residues. The CDR3 is CATRQQGFSYEQYF. The CDR3 DNA reads as TGTGCCACCCGTCAACAGGGGTTCTCCTACGAGCAGTACTTC.

The V and J genes are TRBV5-6 and TRBJ1-5, with 12 bases lining up with TRBD1. CDR3 size: 18 residues. The germline V gene encodes CDR1 SGHDT and CDR2 YYEEEE. V trimming: 4 bases; J trimming: 0 bases; junction bases outside the gene matches: 8. CDR3 DNA sequence: TGTGCCAGCAGCCTGGGACAGGGGGCAATTCATAGCAATCAGCCCCAGCATTTT. Translation gives CASSLGQGAIHSNQPQHF.

V and J are TRBV5-1 and TRBJ2-3; 8 nucleotides line up with TRBD2. Germline CDR1 is SGHRS and CDR2 is YFSETQ. The CDR3 is made up of 14 amino acids. The V segment lost 0 bases and the J segment 4 bases; nucleotides outside the gene matches: 1. CDR3 loop: CASSLVRGADTQYF. CDR3 DNA: TGCGCCAGCAGCTTGGTGCGGGGGGCAGATACGCAGTATTTT.

CDR3 in DNA: TGTGCCAGCAGCTTTACCTTCACAGATACGCAGTATTTT. The encoded protein is CASSFTFTDTQYF. The V and J genes are TRBV11-2 and TRBJ2-3; D call uncertain. This CDR3 is built from 13 residues. Germline loops: CDR1 SGHAT, CDR2 FQNNGV. V was clipped by 3 bases and J by 2 bases, with 6 bases between them.

This clone has just a few counts. This chain links TRBV27 with TRBJ2-2; D not resolved. Between the trimmed V and J ends, which lost 6 bases and 6 bases, there was a span of 11 bases. The CDR3 has 13 amino acids. In germline, CDR1 is MNHEY, CDR2 SMNVEV (reference sequence). As DNA, the CDR3 is TGTGCCAGCAGCCTATACCTAGCCGGGGAGCTGTTTTTT. Translated, it gives CASSLYLAGELFF.

The chain combines TRBV7-9 with TRBJ2-1; 9 nucleotides match TRBD1. The germline V gene has CDR1 SEHNR and CDR2 FQNEAQ (reference sequence). The CDR3 is 15 amino acids. V trimming: 5 bases; J trimming: 0 bases; junction bases outside the gene matches: 2. The CDR3 loop is CASSDRGDSYNEQFF. CDR3 bases: TGTGCCAGCAGCGACAGGGGGGACTCCTACAATGAGCAGTTCTTC.

The gene calls are TRBV28 and TRBJ2-7; possibly TRBD1 for D (6 bases). The CDR3 is 14 residues long. Germline V gene lookup returns CDR1 MDHEN and CDR2 SYDVKM. V lost 3 bases to trimming and J lost 1 base, with 10 bases between them. Here the CDR3 reads CASSFFDRSYEQYF. Here the CDR3 DNA reads TGTGCCAGCAGTTTCTTCGACAGGTCCTACGAGCAGTACTTC.

The chain links TRBV5-4 to TRBJ2-2; D might be TRBD2 (5 bases). V lost 2 bases to trimming and J lost 2 bases, with 10 bases between them. Germline CDR1 reads SGHNT; CDR2 reads YYREEE (reference sequence). This CDR3 contains 15 residues. In DNA, the CDR3 is TGTGCCAGCAGCTTCGGGGTTGGAAACACCGGGGAGCTGTTTTTT. The encoded protein is CASSFGVGNTGELFF.

This chain connects TRBV27 to TRBJ2-7, with TRBD1 matching over 7 bases. The CDR3 totals 13 residues. The germline CDR1 and CDR2 sequences are MNHEY and SMNVEV (reference sequence). V gave up 2 bases and J gave up 6 bases; unmatched junction bases: 4. The CDR3 spells CASSLRTGSEQYF. The CDR3 DNA reads TGTGCCAGCAGTTTACGGACAGGCAGCGAGCAGTACTTC.

This clone has a handful of counts. The chain employs TRBV7-2 and TRBJ1-6; weak D call: TRBD1 (5 bases). With 1 base removed from V and 8 bases from J, the gap between germline ends came to 15 bases. Germline CDR1 reads SGHTA; CDR2 reads FQGNSA. The CDR3 consists of 16 residues. The CDR3 region is CASSLGAGLLDSPLHF. CDR3 coding DNA: TGTGCCAGCAGCTTAGGTGCAGGGCTTTTGGATTCACCCCTCCACTTT.

A single count supports this clone. The genes are TRBV7-9 and TRBJ1-1, with D perhaps matching TRBD1 (5 bases). Trimming pared 3 bases from V and 4 bases from J, leaving 9 bases between. CDR3 length equals 13 residues. Germline V CDR1 and CDR2: SEHNR, FQNEAQ (reference sequence). CDR3 amino acids: CASSFRQLTEAFF. The DNA of the CDR3 is TGTGCCAGCAGCTTCCGACAGCTCACTGAAGCTTTCTTT.

This sequence joins TRBV5-6 and TRBJ2-7; 8 nucleotides line up with TRBD1. V shed 3 bases and J 6 bases; nucleotides not matched to a gene: 14. This CDR3 region has 16 residues. Germline values: CDR1 SGHDT, CDR2 YYEEEE. This CDR3 reads CASSSDRAPLSGEQYF. The CDR3 nucleotides read TGTGCCAGCAGCTCGGACAGGGCCCCCTTGTCGGGCGAGCAGTACTTC.

This chain links TRBV7-9 with TRBJ2-4; D is undetermined. The CDR3 contains 15 residues. Germline CDR1 is SEHNR and CDR2 is FQNEAQ (reference sequence). The V and J ends lost 1 base and 1 base respectively, with 8 bases between them. In DNA form, the CDR3 reads TGTGCCAGCAGCTTAGGTGGAGCGGCCAAAAACATTCAGTACTTC. It translates to CASSLGGAAKNIQYF. Drawing the rest from reference TRBV7-9 and TRBJ2-4, the complete variable domain is DTGVSQNPRHKITKRGQNVTFRCDPISEHNRLYWYRQTLGQGPEFLTYFQNEAQLEKSRLLSDRFSAERPKGSFSTLEIQRTEQGDSAMYLCASSLGGAAKNIQYFGAGTRLSVL.

The rearrangement joins TRBV5-5 to TRBJ1-4; no definite D call. Trimming removed 0 bases at V and 12 bases at J, with 6 bases between. The length of the CDR3 is 11 residues. The V gene's germline CDR1 is SGHKS and CDR2 YYEKEE (reference sequence). The CDR3 spells CASSLDGELFF. DNA for the CDR3: TGTGCCAGCAGCTTGGACGGGGAACTGTTTTTT.

CDR3 sequence reads: CASSPVGGYNEQFF. Written as DNA, the CDR3 is TGTGCCAGCAGCCCGGTAGGAGGTTACAATGAGCAGTTCTTC. The chain is built from TRBV5-4 and TRBJ2-1; D might be TRBD2 (5 bases). In germline, CDR1 is SGHNT, CDR2 YYREEE (reference sequence). The CDR3 spans 14 residues. The V gene lost 4 bases and the J gene lost 4 bases, with 12 bases spanning the gap.